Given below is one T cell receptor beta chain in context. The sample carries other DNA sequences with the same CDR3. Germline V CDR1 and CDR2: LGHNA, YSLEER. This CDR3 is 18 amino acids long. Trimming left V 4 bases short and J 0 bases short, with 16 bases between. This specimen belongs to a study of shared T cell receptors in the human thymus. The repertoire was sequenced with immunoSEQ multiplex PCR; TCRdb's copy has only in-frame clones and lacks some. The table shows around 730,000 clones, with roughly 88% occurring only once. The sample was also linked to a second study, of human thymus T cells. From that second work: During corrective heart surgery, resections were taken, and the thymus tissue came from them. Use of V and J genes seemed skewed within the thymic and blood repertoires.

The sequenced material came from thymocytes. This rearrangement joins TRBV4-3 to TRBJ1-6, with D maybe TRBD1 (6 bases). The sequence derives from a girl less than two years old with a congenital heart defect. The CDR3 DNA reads TGCGCCAGCAGCCTTAACCCGGACAGCAGCTCCTATAATTCACCCCTCCACTTT. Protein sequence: CASSLNPDSSSYNSPLHF.